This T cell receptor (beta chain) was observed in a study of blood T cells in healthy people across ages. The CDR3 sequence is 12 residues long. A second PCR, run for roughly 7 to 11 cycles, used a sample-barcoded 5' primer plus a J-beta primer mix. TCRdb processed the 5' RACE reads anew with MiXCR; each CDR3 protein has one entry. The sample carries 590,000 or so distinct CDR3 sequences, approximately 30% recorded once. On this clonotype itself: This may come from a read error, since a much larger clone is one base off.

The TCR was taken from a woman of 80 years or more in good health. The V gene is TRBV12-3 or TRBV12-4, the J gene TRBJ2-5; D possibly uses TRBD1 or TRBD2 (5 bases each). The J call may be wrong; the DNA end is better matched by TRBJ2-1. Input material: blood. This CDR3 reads CASSLGEGTQFF. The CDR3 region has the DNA TGTGCCAGCAGTTTAGGAGAGGGGACCCAGTTCTTC.